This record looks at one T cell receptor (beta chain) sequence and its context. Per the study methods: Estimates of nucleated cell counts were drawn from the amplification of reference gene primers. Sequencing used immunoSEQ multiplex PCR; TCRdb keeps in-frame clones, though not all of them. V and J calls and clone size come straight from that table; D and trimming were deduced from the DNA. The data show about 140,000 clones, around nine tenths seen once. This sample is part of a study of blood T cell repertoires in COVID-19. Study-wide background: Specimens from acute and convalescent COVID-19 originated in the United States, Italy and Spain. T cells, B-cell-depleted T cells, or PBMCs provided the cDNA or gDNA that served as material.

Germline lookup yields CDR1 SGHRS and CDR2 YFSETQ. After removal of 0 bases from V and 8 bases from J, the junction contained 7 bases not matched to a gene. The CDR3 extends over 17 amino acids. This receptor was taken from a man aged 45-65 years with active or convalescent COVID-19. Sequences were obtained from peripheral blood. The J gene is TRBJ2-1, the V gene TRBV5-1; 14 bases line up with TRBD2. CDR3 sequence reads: CASSLATSGRAPDEQFF. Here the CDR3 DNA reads TGCGCCAGCAGCTTGGCGACTAGCGGGAGGGCCCCCGATGAGCAGTTCTTC.